This T cell receptor (beta chain) was obtained from a study of T-cell memory formation after mild COVID-19. The CDR3 covers 12 residues. Trimming stripped 5 bases from V and 7 bases from J, with 10 bases between. Germline V lookup: CDR1 MNHEY, CDR2 SMNVEV (reference sequence). TCRdb reprocessed the 5' RACE reads with MiXCR, giving one entry per CDR3 protein. The repertoire holds around 450,000 distinct CDR3 sequences, with 20% as singletons. On this clonotype itself: Its target is not known.

Points from the study as a whole: Researchers could not confirm that second-wave clones peaking on day 37 targeted SARS-CoV-2. For contracting clones, CD4+ ones sat mainly in CM and EM, CD8+ in EMRA.

Material: PBMCs or a T cell subset sorted from them (not recorded which). The receptor was isolated from an adult woman who had mild COVID-19 (a few samples of this study predate the infection). Cell type and time point are not known. J is TRBJ2-3 and V is TRBV27; the D is unclear. CDR3 nucleotide sequence: TGTGCCAGCAGTCCGGGCCTTTATACGCAGTATTTT. The encoded protein is CASSPGLYTQYF.